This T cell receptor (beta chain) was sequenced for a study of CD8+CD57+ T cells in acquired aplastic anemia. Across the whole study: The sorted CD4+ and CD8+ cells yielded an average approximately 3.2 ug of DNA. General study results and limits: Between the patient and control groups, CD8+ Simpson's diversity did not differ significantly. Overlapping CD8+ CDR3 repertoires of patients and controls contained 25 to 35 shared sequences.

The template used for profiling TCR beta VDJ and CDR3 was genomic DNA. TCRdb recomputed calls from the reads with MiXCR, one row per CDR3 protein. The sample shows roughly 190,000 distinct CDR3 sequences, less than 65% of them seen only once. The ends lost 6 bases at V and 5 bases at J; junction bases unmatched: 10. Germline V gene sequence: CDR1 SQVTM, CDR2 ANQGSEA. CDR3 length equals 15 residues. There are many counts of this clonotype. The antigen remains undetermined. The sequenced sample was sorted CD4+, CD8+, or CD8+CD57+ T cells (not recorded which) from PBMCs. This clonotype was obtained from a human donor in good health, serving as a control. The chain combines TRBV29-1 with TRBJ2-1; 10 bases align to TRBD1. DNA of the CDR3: TGCAGCGTCGACAACCGGGACAGGGGACACAATGAGCAGTTCTTC. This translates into CSVDNRDRGHNEQFF.